The source of this TCR beta chain is a study of T cells in Graves' hyperthyroidism and ophthalmopathy. The overall study: Peripheral blood was drawn at first diagnosis, prior to all treatment.

The study enrolled patients aged 18 to 65 with newly diagnosed hyperthyroidism of under 2 months' duration. Blood was obtained at the first hyperthyroidism diagnosis, which preceded any ophthalmopathy symptoms. Study-wide results and limits: The authors' 13 V-J model separated ophthalmopathy from stable hyperthyroidism.

Germline CDR1 and CDR2: SGHVS and FQNEAQ. Deletions cut 3 bases from V and 7 bases from J, with 15 bases between. The CDR3 spans 14 residues. This clonotype has at least ten counts. Its antigen is still unknown. Amplification of TCR beta CDR3 regions used RNA as the template. The primer set for the first-round RT-PCR of the TCR CDR3 was HTBI. Using its own MiXCR run on the multiplex PCR reads, TCRdb lists one record per CDR3 protein. Here the sample spans fewer than 650,000 distinct CDR3 sequences, approximately 15% being singletons. The sample taken for sequencing was blood. The TCR comes from a woman aged 30 to 39 with Graves' hyperthyroidism that later progressed to Graves' ophthalmopathy. The chain joins TRBV7-8 to TRBJ1-2; D gene unclear. Written as DNA, the CDR3 is TGTGCCAGCAGCTTCCTACTCACGAATGGTGGCTACACCTTC. It codes for CASSFLLTNGGYTF.